This is a list of T cell receptor beta chains from one sample in a study of CD8+CD57+ T cells in acquired aplastic anemia. In TCRdb, the reads were re-called with MiXCR into one record per CDR3 protein. The sample yields approximately 130,000 distinct CDR3 sequences, approximately 41% seen once. Sample: sorted CD4+, CD8+, or CD8+CD57+ T cells (not recorded which) from PBMCs. These TCRs come from a human donor in good health, serving as a control. Each CDR3 is given with its conserved first and last residue. The D gene is left open where the match is weak. Clone sizes are given selectively: once, few, many, or a class where the clone is expanded.

CDR3 DNA	CDR3 protein	clone size	J gene	V gene	D gene
TGTGCCAGCAGCCCAAGGCGCCCTTACAATGAGCAGTTCTTC	CASSPRRPYNEQFF	-	TRBJ2-1	TRBV11-2	-
TGTGCCAGCAAGGAGACTAGCGGGGGGAACGAGCAGTACTTC	CASKETSGGNEQYF	-	TRBJ2-7	TRBV12-3/TRBV12-4	TRBD2
TGTGCCAGCTCGCCCACACTAGCGGGAGGGCGTGATGAGCAGTTCTTC	CASSPTLAGGRDEQFF	many	TRBJ2-1	TRBV18	TRBD2
TGTGCCATCAGCCACAACGACGAGCAGTACTTC	CAISHNDEQYF	-	TRBJ2-7	TRBV10-3	-
TGTGCCACCAGTGCCGAACAGGGAGGTACTGAAGCTTTCTTT	CATSAEQGGTEAFF	many	TRBJ1-1	TRBV24-1	-
TGTGCCATCAGTGAGTCGAATTCCTACAGGGTTGGCTATGGCTACACCTTC	CAISESNSYRVGYGYTF	-	TRBJ1-2	TRBV10-3	-
TGTGCCAGCAGTCCCACAGGGTTCGATTCGCCCCCCCACTTT	CASSPTGFDSPPHF	-	TRBJ1-6	TRBV10-3	-
TGTGCCAGCAGCCCGGGGGTTCCGGAGACCCAGTACTTC	CASSPGVPETQYF	-	TRBJ2-5	TRBV7-9	-
TGTGCCAGCAGGAGGGAAGGAGGCTACACCTTC	CASRREGGYTF	-	TRBJ1-2	TRBV12-3/TRBV12-4	-
TGTGCCTGGAGGTCCTTGATCTACACCTTC	CAWRSLIYTF	few	TRBJ1-2	TRBV30	-
TGTGCCACCCGACTAGCGGGAAGATCGGATGAGCAGTTCTTC	CATRLAGRSDEQFF	-	TRBJ2-1	TRBV2	TRBD2
TGTGCCAGCAGCCGGGGGGCTGCAGATACGCAGTATTTT	CASSRGAADTQYF	many	TRBJ2-3	TRBV7-2	-
TGTGCCAGCAGCCACCCGGGACTAGCAGCAGATACGCAGTATTTT	CASSHPGLAADTQYF	many	TRBJ2-3	TRBV7-9	TRBD2
TGTGCCAGCGTGGACAGCCGAAATTCACCCCTCCACTTT	CASVDSRNSPLHF	medium-sized	TRBJ1-6	TRBV2	-
-	CASSTSGGGPNF	-	TRBJ2-5	TRBV6-1	-
TGTGCCAGCAGCTTGATGGGGGCAGTGTATAATTCACCCCTCCACTTT	CASSLMGAVYNSPLHF	many	TRBJ1-6	TRBV7-2	-
TGCGCCAGCAGCCCTGGACTAGCGGGCACCTACAATGAGCAGTTCTTC	CASSPGLAGTYNEQFF	many	TRBJ2-1	TRBV5-1	TRBD2
TGTGCCAGCACCACCTTCGAAGGCAGGGACTCTGGAAACACCATATATTTT	CASTTFEGRDSGNTIYF	-	TRBJ1-3	TRBV25-1	-
TGTGCCAGTAGTCGAAGGGCAGGGGGCTCCTACAATGAGCAGTTCTTC	CASSRRAGGSYNEQFF	many	TRBJ2-1	TRBV19	TRBD1
TGTGCCAGCAGTGGGACTACTCTTTACGAGCAGTACTTC	CASSGTTLYEQYF	many	TRBJ2-7	TRBV12-3/TRBV12-4	TRBD2
TGTGCCAGCAGTTTTTTCGGAGACACAGATACGCAGTATTTT	CASSFFGDTDTQYF	many	TRBJ2-3	TRBV12-3/TRBV12-4	-
TGTGCCATCAGTGATCGGGACAGTCCCTCGGAAGCTTTCTTT	CAISDRDSPSEAFF	-	TRBJ1-1	TRBV10-3	TRBD1
TGTGCCACCTGGGAGGGGCTAGCTCGCGAGCAGTACTTC	CATWEGLAREQYF	few	TRBJ2-7	TRBV2	TRBD2
TGCGCCAGCACCCGGATGGCAGATCCTGGCGGGGAGCTGTTTTTT	CASTRMADPGGELFF	many	TRBJ2-2	TRBV5-1	-
TGTGCCAGCAGTGACTCATCTGCGAACACTGAAGCTTTCTTT	CASSDSSANTEAFF	many	TRBJ1-1	TRBV6-4	-
TGTGCCAGCAGCTCCAGGAGTGGGACCCAGTACTTC	CASSSRSGTQYF	many	TRBJ2-5	TRBV6-6	-
TGTGCCAGCTCACCAGCGGTCGGGGGAGGGGGAGCTTTCTTT	CASSPAVGGGGAFF	-	TRBJ1-1	TRBV2	-
TGCAGTGCTCAGTTCGACAGTTCTCAGCCCCAGCATTTT	CSAQFDSSQPQHF	many	TRBJ1-5	TRBV20-1	-
TGTGCCAGCAGCTCCGGGACAGGGGGCTACAATGAGCAGTTCTTC	CASSSGTGGYNEQFF	-	TRBJ2-1	TRBV11-2	TRBD1
TGTGCCAGCAGCTTATCACAGTCGAACACTGAAGCTTTCTTT	CASSLSQSNTEAFF	-	TRBJ1-1	TRBV7-2	-
TGCGCCAGCAGGAGGCTGTTAACCGGGGAGCTGTTTTTT	CASRRLLTGELFF	many	TRBJ2-2	TRBV5-1	-
TGCAGTGCTCCAAGGACTAGCGGTCTCACAGATACGCAGTATTTT	CSAPRTSGLTDTQYF	many	TRBJ2-3	TRBV20-1	TRBD2
TGCAGTGCTAGGTTGCCGGGAGGGGAGACCCAGTACTTC	CSARLPGGETQYF	many	TRBJ2-5	TRBV20-1	TRBD2
TGTGCCAGCAGTTTAAATTGGGCGAGGTGGGAGCCTTTTAATGAAAAACTGTTTTTT	CASSLNWARWEPFNEKLFF	few	TRBJ1-4	TRBV12-3/TRBV12-4	-
TGTGCCAGCAGCATCTCAGGGGGCCTTAATGAAAAACTGTTTTTT	CASSISGGLNEKLFF	many	TRBJ1-4	TRBV9	TRBD1
TGTGCCAGCAGCTTGAGTGTGGGCGGGACAGGCCGAACTAACTATGGCTACACCTTC	CASSLSVGGTGRTNYGYTF	-	TRBJ1-2	TRBV5-4	TRBD1
TGCAGTGCTCCTTCGGACGGGAACAAACTGTTTTTT	CSAPSDGNKLFF	-	TRBJ1-4	TRBV20-1	-
TGTGCCAGCAGCTTAGTCGGGGAAGAGACCCAGTACTTC	CASSLVGEETQYF	-	TRBJ2-5	TRBV7-7	-
TGTGCCAGCAGCTTAGTCCGTCCCTCTGGGGCCAACGTCCTGACTTTC	CASSLVRPSGANVLTF	many	TRBJ2-6	TRBV7-6	-
TGTGCCAGCAGTTACAGATACCAAGAGACTCAGCACTTC	CASSYRYQETQHF	-	TRBJ2-5	TRBV28	-
TGTGCCAGCAGCTTCGGGACTAGCGTCAACAATGAGCAGTTCTTC	CASSFGTSVNNEQFF	many	TRBJ2-1	TRBV5-5	TRBD2